This TCR beta chain was recovered during a study of T cells in localized non-small cell lung cancer. The assay was immunoSEQ multiplex PCR, and TCRdb's table has in-frame clones only and misses some. The sample has 25,000 to 35,000 clones, over 80% seen once; the top ten hold less than 6%. The length of the CDR3 is 16 residues. V was shortened by 5 bases and J by 4 bases, with 19 bases between the two germline ends. The germline V gene encodes CDR1 SGHTA and CDR2 FQGTGA. Sequenced material: PBMCs, taken before any cancer treatment. The chain is built from TRBV7-3 and TRBJ2-3, with a possible D match to TRBD1 (7 bases). The TCR was taken from a man aged 35-69 years with stage II lung adenocarcinoma. In DNA form, the CDR3 reads TGTGCCAGCAGCCCCTCAGGGGGGTTCGGCTCAGATACGCAGTATTTT. It encodes CASSPSGGFGSDTQYF.